This is a list of T cell receptor beta chains from one sample in a study of blood T cell repertoires in COVID-19. Assay used: immunoSEQ multiplex PCR; TCRdb lists only in-frame clones, some missing. Altogether approximately 45,000 clones are present, 75% to 95% being singletons, with the ten largest covering approximately 4.9%. Sequenced input: peripheral blood. These receptors originate from a man between 70 and 80 years old with acute or convalescent COVID-19. The CDR3 runs from the conserved cysteine through the conserved F or W. Each record gives: V gene, D gene, clone size, J gene, CDR3 DNA, CDR3 protein. D genes are given only for firm matches. Size is omitted from some rows. Given values are once, few, many or a class for expanded clones.

>TRBV7-9|.|.|TRBJ1-3
TGTGCCAGCAGCCCAGGACAGCTCTCTGGAAACACCATATATTTT
CASSPGQLSGNTIYF
>TRBV30|TRBD1|.|TRBJ1-3
TGTGCCTGGAGAAACAGGGGTTATGGAAACACCATATATTTT
CAWRNRGYGNTIYF
>TRBV11-2|.|.|TRBJ2-5
TGTGCCAGCAGCTTAGGGCGGGGCCGAGAAGAGACCCAGTACTTC
CASSLGRGREETQYF
>TRBV7-8|TRBD1|.|TRBJ1-5
TGTGCCAGCAGCCCGTTTCGGACAGGGTCCCAGCCCCAGCATTTT
CASSPFRTGSQPQHF
>TRBV4-1|TRBD1|.|TRBJ1-5
TGCGCCAGCAGCCAGAACCCCTGGACAGGGAGCGGGTATGGCAATCAGCCCCAGCATTTT
CASSQNPWTGSGYGNQPQHF
>TRBV5-1|.|.|TRBJ1-3
TGCGCCAGCAGCGCACAGGGTATTCGGGGAAACACCATATATTTT
CASSAQGIRGNTIYF
>TRBV28|TRBD1|.|TRBJ2-1
TGTGCCAGCAGTCCTCACAGGGGGCTCAATGAGCAGTTCTTC
CASSPHRGLNEQFF
>TRBV6-5|.|few|TRBJ1-5
TGTGCCGGCGGACAGACCGATAGCAATCAGCCCCAGCATTTT
CAGGQTDSNQPQHF
>TRBV6-2/TRBV6-3|TRBD2|.|TRBJ2-1
TGTGCCAGCAGTTACGGGACTAGCGGGTATGAGCAGTTCTTC
CASSYGTSGYEQFF
>TRBV7-2|.|few|TRBJ1-4
TGTGCCAGCAGCATTGTTGGGGCAGTTAATGAAAAACTGTTTTTT
CASSIVGAVNEKLFF
>TRBV6-6|TRBD2|.|TRBJ2-2
TGTGCCAGCAGTTACTCCGGGGGGTGGATCGCCGGGGAGCTGTTTTTT
CASSYSGGWIAGELFF
>TRBV29-1|.|.|TRBJ2-1
TGCAGCGTTCGCGTCCCCAATGAGCAGTTCTTC
CSVRVPNEQFF
>TRBV19|TRBD1|few|TRBJ1-1
TGTGCCAGTAGTAGATTAGACAGGGGGCTATCGAACACTGAAGCTTTCTTT
CASSRLDRGLSNTEAFF
>TRBV6-5|.|.|TRBJ1-2
TGTGCCAGCAGCCGCGAACAGGGAGGGCCCGGTGGCTACACCTTC
CASSREQGGPGGYTF
>TRBV27|.|.|TRBJ1-1
TGTGCCAGCAGTTTCAGGCAACCACCGAGTGAAGCTTTCTTT
CASSFRQPPSEAFF
>TRBV6-5|TRBD1|.|TRBJ1-2
TGTGCCAGCAGTTACGGGGACAGTGTTTCGGGTGGCTACACCTTC
CASSYGDSVSGGYTF
>TRBV15|TRBD1|.|TRBJ1-2
TGTGCCACCAGCAGAGACGGGACAGAGTATGGCTACACCTTC
CATSRDGTEYGYTF
>TRBV5-1|.|.|TRBJ2-2
TGCGCCAGCAGCTTAGGACAGAACACCGGGGAGCTGTTTTTT
CASSLGQNTGELFF
>TRBV4-1|TRBD2|.|TRBJ2-3
TGCGCCAGCAGCCGGGTAGCGGGGGGAGCGCAGTATTTT
CASSRVAGGAQYF
>TRBV9|.|.|TRBJ1-1
TGTGCCAGCAGCGTAAGGGCCGGGGTGGGGACTGAAGCTTTCTTT
CASSVRAGVGTEAFF
>TRBV5-1|.|.|TRBJ2-5
TGCGCCAGCAGCCTCACGGGGGTAATCCAAGAGACCCAGTACTTC
CASSLTGVIQETQYF
>TRBV20-1|.|.|TRBJ1-5
TGCAGTGCTAGTTATCGCAATCAGCCCCAGCATTTT
CSASYRNQPQHF